This entry features one TCR beta chain sequence. This clonotype was observed a handful of times. Which antigen it targets is not known. No base-level quality is on record; no much larger clone is a single base apart. The sample comes from a study of response to subunit inactivated influenza vaccine (dated by TCRdb to 2017 to 2018). Regarding the study in general: To follow how T cells responded to a trivalent subunit inactivated influenza vaccine, the researchers relied on deep quantitative profiling of the T cell receptor repertoire.

Library preparation employed RT-PCR. Sequencing was performed on an Illumina HiSeq 2500. The public sequencing data were trimmed at Q25 with fastp and processed into clonotypes with MiXCR by TCRdb, which kept only in-frame beta chains. Records with the same CDR3 protein are collapsed into one entry carrying the most frequent genes and DNA. This sample comprises about 540,000 distinct CDR3 sequences, 14% of them detected only once. Roughly 10% of the sample rests with the top ten. Overall study outcomes, separate from this receptor: It was suggested by the authors that each seasonal influenza vaccination may recruit only a limited number of new T cells.

Reading the germline V gene (reference sequence) gives CDR1 GTSNPN and CDR2 SVGIG. V is reduced by 0 bases and J by 0 bases, leaving a spacing of 12 bases between them. From the cysteine through the phenylalanine, the CDR3 covers 15 amino acids. This entry keeps only the CDR3 DNA: 45 bases, framed from base 1. The receptor was derived from a man over 45 who received an inactivated influenza vaccine. Donor details come from another sample of the same person, matched by shared clones. The receptor chain draws on TRBV30 and TRBJ2-7; TRBD2 could be the D gene, as 5 bases match. Here the sequenced sample was PBMCs from blood, taken 12 days after vaccination. The CDR3: CAWSVPRRLSYEQYF. The DNA reads as follows: TGTGCCTGGAGTGTACCTCGGAGGCTCTCCTACGAGCAGTACTTC.